The 18 T cell receptor beta chains listed next were all sequenced from one sample in a study of cytomegalovirus exposure and HLA in healthy donors. Both 60 Vbeta primers and 13 Jbeta primers went into the PCR. TCRdb's table, derived via immunoSEQ multiplex PCR, lists solely in-frame clones and lacks some. The profile shows some 200,000 clones, around 75% of them singletons. The sample comprised PBMCs. The receptor set was obtained from a man between 40 and 49 years old in good health and CMV-seropositive.

The V call is TRBV5-1, the J call TRBJ2-6; D unclear. V gave up 4 bases and J gave up 0 bases, with 17 bases separating them. Germline loops: CDR1 SGHRS, CDR2 YFSETQ. The CDR3 loop spans 18 amino acids. The CDR3 here is CASSPRVAVFSGANVLTF. The CDR3 DNA reads TGCGCCAGCAGCCCCCGAGTTGCCGTCTTCTCTGGGGCCAACGTCCTGACTTTC.

This sequence joins TRBV9 and TRBJ2-1; tentatively, D is TRBD1 (7 bases). CDR1 and CDR2 from the germline V gene are SGDLS and YYNGEE. The CDR3 runs to 16 residues. V was cut by 1 base and J by 4 bases, with 15 bases left in between. The CDR3 nucleotides read TGTGCCAGCAGCGTAATGTCCAGGGGGGATTACAATGAGCAGTTCTTC. Residues: CASSVMSRGDYNEQFF.

The rearrangement links TRBV6-1 to TRBJ1-4; the D gene is possibly TRBD1 (6 bases). This CDR3 is 13 amino acids long. Germline V CDR1 and CDR2: MNHNS, SASEGT. V gave up 6 bases and J gave up 3 bases, with 8 bases separating them. The DNA of the CDR3 is TGTGCCAGCAGCGGGACACCTAATGAAAAACTGTTTTTT. Translation gives CASSGTPNEKLFF.

The DNA of the CDR3 is TGTGCCAGCAGCGTAGGAGGGGGCGTGAACACTGAAGCTTTCTTT. Translated: CASSVGGGVNTEAFF. The chain employs TRBV9 and TRBJ1-1; 7 bases line up with TRBD1. The J segment lost 0 bases and the V segment lost 0 bases, leaving 2 bases of the junction unmatched. This CDR3 has 15 residues. Looked up from germline, CDR1 is SGDLS and CDR2 is YYNGEE.

The rearrangement joins TRBV9 to TRBJ2-2; D not resolved. Germline V gene lookup returns CDR1 SGDLS and CDR2 YYNGEE. The CDR3 has 14 residues. The ends were cut back, 0 bases at V and 1 base at J, with 4 bases in the middle. Here the CDR3 reads CASSVALNTGELFF. The CDR3 nucleotides are TGTGCCAGCAGCGTAGCCCTGAACACCGGGGAGCTGTTTTTT.

The chain employs TRBV4-1 and TRBJ2-1; 8 nucleotides match TRBD1. Germline trimming cut 3 bases from V and 0 bases from J; bases unmatched to any gene: 13. The CDR3 is 19 amino acids. Germline V CDR1 and CDR2: MGHRA, YSYEKL. The chain's CDR3 is CASSQRDRNLRGSYNEQFF. CDR3 nucleotides: TGCGCCAGCAGCCAGAGGGACAGGAATCTTAGGGGCTCCTACAATGAGCAGTTCTTC.

In the case of this clone: One end of the junction varies from germline; a read error may be responsible. J is TRBJ2-5 and V is TRBV7-7, with 7 bases that match TRBD2. The CDR3 extends over 16 amino acids. The germline gives CDR1 SSHAT, CDR2 FNYEAQ (reference sequence). The CDR3 here is CASSTSERGRGETQYF. CDR3 DNA: TGTGCTAGCAGCACTTCGGAGCGGGGTCGGGGAGAGACCCAGTACTTC.

The chain is built from TRBV19 and TRBJ1-4, with TRBD1 as a possible D gene (5 bases). Germline lookup yields CDR1 LNHDA and CDR2 SQIVND (reference sequence). This CDR3 has 13 residues. Trimming stripped 8 bases from V and 6 bases from J, with 13 bases between. CDR3 protein: CASVGTGYEKLFF. As DNA, the CDR3 is TGTGCCAGTGTGGGAACAGGTTATGAAAAACTGTTTTTT.

There are a few counts of this clone. The V gene is TRBV29-1, the J gene TRBJ2-3; 9 bases fit TRBD2. The CDR3 covers 15 residues. The J segment lost 5 bases and the V segment lost 5 bases, leaving 11 bases of the junction unmatched. CDR1 is SQVTM and CDR2 is ANQGSEA in the germline V gene. The CDR3 bases are TGCAGCGTTCGAACGGGCGGGGGGGTAGGAGATACGCAGTATTTT. This gives the protein CSVRTGGGVGDTQYF.

This chain connects TRBV6-5 to TRBJ1-5; D might be TRBD1 (6 bases). The CDR3 runs to 15 residues. Germline loops: CDR1 MNHEY, CDR2 SVGAGI. V lost 6 bases to trimming and J lost 3 bases, with 15 bases between them. CDR3 nucleotides: TGTGCCAGCAGAAAACACCAGGGGTCCAATCAGCCCCAGCATTTT. Amino acid sequence: CASRKHQGSNQPQHF.

The chain couples TRBV19 to TRBJ2-3; 7 bases are a match to TRBD2. Germline V gene lookup returns CDR1 LNHDA and CDR2 SQIVND (reference sequence). The CDR3 totals 16 residues. The trim removed 0 bases at V and 4 bases at J, leaving 7 bases unmatched. This chain's CDR3 is CASSIEAGYRADTQYF. In nucleotides, the CDR3 is TGTGCCAGTAGTATAGAAGCGGGGTATCGCGCAGATACGCAGTATTTT.

This clone was counted a single time. CDR3 coding DNA: TGTGCCAGCCTTTTTAAAGGCAGGGGGCGCATTCAGCCCCAGCATTTT. Translation gives CASLFKGRGRIQPQHF. The chain joins TRBV27 to TRBJ1-5; 8 positions match TRBD1. The CDR3 loop spans 16 amino acids. Germline values: CDR1 MNHEY, CDR2 SMNVEV (reference sequence). The V gene end was trimmed by 8 bases and the J gene end by 6 bases; junction bases not matched to a gene: 15.

The chain uses TRBV10-2 and TRBJ1-5, with D uncertain. The V end lost 6 bases, the J end lost 1 base, and 10 bases lay between the germline ends. In germline, CDR1 is WSHSY, CDR2 SAAADI. This CDR3 is built from 14 residues. CDR3 region: CASRSPLSNQPQHF. The CDR3 bases are TGCGCCAGCAGGTCCCCCTTGAGCAATCAGCCCCAGCATTTT.

The gene calls are TRBV4-3 and TRBJ2-3; 8 bases are a match to TRBD2. The CDR3 runs to 14 residues. Trimming removed 5 bases from V and 6 bases from J; junction bases left unmatched: 7. CDR1 and CDR2 (germline): LGHNA, YSLEER. CDR3 amino acids: CASSNGGAVDTQYF. The CDR3 coding sequence is TGCGCCAGCAGCAACGGGGGGGCTGTTGATACGCAGTATTTT.

The V call is TRBV9, the J call TRBJ2-2; 7 bases agree with TRBD2. Germline V lookup: CDR1 SGDLS, CDR2 YYNGEE. This CDR3 has 14 residues. The ends lost 3 bases at V and 4 bases at J; junction bases unmatched: 3. This CDR3 is CASSATGGTGELFF. In nucleotides, the CDR3 is TGTGCCAGCAGCGCGACGGGGGGCACCGGGGAGCTGTTTTTT.

The V gene is TRBV5-4, the J gene TRBJ1-1; D is ambiguous. The germline V gene encodes CDR1 SGHNT and CDR2 YYREEE (reference sequence). The CDR3 runs to 13 residues. Deletions cut 2 bases from V and 4 bases from J, with 9 bases between. The chain's CDR3 is CASSFETVTEAFF. Written as DNA, the CDR3 is TGTGCCAGCAGCTTTGAAACAGTCACTGAAGCTTTCTTT.

This chain joins TRBV25-1 and TRBJ1-1; D unresolved. The CDR3 covers 13 residues. Looked up from germline, CDR1 is MGHDK and CDR2 is SYGVNS. V lost 5 bases to trimming and J lost 6 bases, with 13 bases between them. CDR3 in DNA: TGTGCCAGCAGTACCCTGGGAGGGCCTGAAGCTTTCTTT. Protein sequence: CASSTLGGPEAFF. Full variable domain (outside the CDR3, taken from reference TRBV25-1 and TRBJ1-1): EADIYQTPRYLVIGTGKKITLECSQTMGHDKMYWYQQDPGMELHLIHYSYGVNSTEKGDLSSESTVSRIRTEHFPLTLESARPSHTSQYLCASSTLGGPEAFFGQGTRLTVV.

The V gene is TRBV7-6, the J gene TRBJ1-5; 9 positions agree with TRBD1. CDR3 size: 15 residues. CDR1 is SGHVS, CDR2 FNYEAQ, per germline. V lost 5 bases, J lost 3 bases, and 5 bases stayed unmatched. The CDR3 loop reads CASSPGTGYNQPQHF. CDR3 nucleotide sequence: TGTGCCAGCAGCCCCGGGACAGGGTACAATCAGCCCCAGCATTTT. Full variable domain (outside the CDR3, taken from reference TRBV7-6 and TRBJ1-5): GAGVSQSPRYKVTKRGQDVALRCDPISGHVSLYWYRQALGQGPEFLTYFNYEAQQDKSGLPNDRFSAERPEGSISTLTIQRTEQRDSAMYRCASSPGTGYNQPQHFGDGTRLSIL.